This TCR beta chain was sequenced during a study of T cell changes during pregnancy in multiple sclerosis. Clones were sequenced by immunoSEQ multiplex PCR, and TCRdb holds only the in-frame ones, with some missing. Altogether roughly 79,000 clones are present, about 94% being singletons, with the ten largest covering 0.75%. The sample consisted of peripheral blood, taken in the second trimester of pregnancy. The receptor's source is a female donor in good health, enrolled as a control in a pregnancy study.

The CDR3 sequence: CASSYPPGVSNQPQHF. CDR3 nucleotide sequence: TGTGCCAGCAGTTACCCTCCCGGGGTTAGCAATCAGCCCCAGCATTTT. The chain carries TRBV6-6 and TRBJ1-5; D uncertain. This CDR3 spans 16 amino acids. V shed 2 bases and J shed 0 bases, with 11 bases lying between them. The germline CDR1 and CDR2 sequences are MNHNY and SVGAGI (reference sequence).